This is a list of T cell receptor beta chains from one sample in a study of Tregs in tolerant kidney transplant recipients. TCRdb keeps only in-frame clones here, not all; method: immunoSEQ multiplex PCR. The sample has around 98,000 clones; approximately 94% are singletons. The source was CD4+ T cells from blood, collected before the transplant. The receptors derive from a human donor who received a combined kidney and bone marrow transplant. CDR3s include the opening cysteine and the closing phenylalanine or tryptophan. The D gene is left open where the match is weak. Clone size is given for some rows only: seen once, a few or many times, or a class if the clone is expanded.

abundance: .; d_gene: .; v_gene: TRBV2; j_gene: TRBJ1-2; CDR3aa: CASSIDSNYGYTF; CDR3nt: TGTGCCAGCAGTATAGACAGTAACTATGGCTACACCTTC
abundance: .; d_gene: TRBD1; v_gene: TRBV19; j_gene: TRBJ1-5; CDR3aa: CASSGDSRNQPQHF; CDR3nt: TGTGCCAGTAGTGGGGACAGTCGCAATCAGCCCCAGCATTTT
abundance: .; d_gene: TRBD2; v_gene: TRBV6-1; j_gene: TRBJ2-1; CDR3aa: CASYEAGGPLEQFF; CDR3nt: TGTGCCAGCTATGAAGCGGGGGGGCCCTTGGAGCAGTTCTTC
abundance: .; d_gene: .; v_gene: TRBV27; j_gene: TRBJ1-2; CDR3aa: CATRGPPSWGYTF; CDR3nt: TGTGCCACCCGCGGGCCCCCCTCTTGGGGCTACACCTTC
abundance: .; d_gene: .; v_gene: TRBV7-3; j_gene: TRBJ2-3; CDR3aa: CASSPGSGSTDTQYF; CDR3nt: TGTGCCAGCAGCCCCGGGAGCGGGAGCACAGATACGCAGTATTTT
abundance: .; d_gene: .; v_gene: TRBV19; j_gene: TRBJ2-3; CDR3aa: CASSVQGTDTQYF; CDR3nt: TGTGCCAGTAGTGTCCAGGGAACAGATACGCAGTATTTT
abundance: .; d_gene: .; v_gene: TRBV4-3; j_gene: TRBJ1-6; CDR3aa: CASSQDAGPQFWDSPLHF; CDR3nt: TGCGCCAGCAGCCAAGACGCAGGGCCCCAATTTTGGGATTCACCCCTCCACTTT
abundance: .; d_gene: TRBD2; v_gene: TRBV18; j_gene: TRBJ2-1; CDR3aa: CASSPWLAGSSYNEQFF; CDR3nt: TGTGCCAGCTCACCATGGCTAGCGGGTAGCTCCTACAATGAGCAGTTCTTC
abundance: .; d_gene: TRBD1; v_gene: TRBV18; j_gene: TRBJ1-2; CDR3aa: CASSWEQGALSSYGYTF; CDR3nt: TGTGCCAGCTCCTGGGAACAGGGGGCCCTTTCAAGCTATGGCTACACCTTC
abundance: .; d_gene: .; v_gene: TRBV5-4; j_gene: TRBJ2-1; CDR3aa: CASSPRLGEVNEQFF; CDR3nt: TGTGCCAGCAGCCCCCGGCTAGGCGAGGTTAATGAGCAGTTCTTC
abundance: .; d_gene: TRBD2; v_gene: TRBV7-2; j_gene: TRBJ2-7; CDR3aa: CASTPYRDYPPYEQYF; CDR3nt: TGTGCCAGCACCCCCTACCGGGACTACCCACCTTACGAGCAGTACTTC
abundance: .; d_gene: .; v_gene: TRBV5-5; j_gene: TRBJ2-1; CDR3aa: CASSLVSQNNEQFF; CDR3nt: TGTGCCAGCAGCTTGGTGTCTCAGAACAATGAGCAGTTCTTC
abundance: .; d_gene: .; v_gene: TRBV6-5; j_gene: TRBJ2-3; CDR3aa: CASSYSIQGSTDTQYF; CDR3nt: TGTGCCAGCAGTTACTCGATCCAGGGGAGCACAGATACGCAGTATTTT
abundance: .; d_gene: TRBD1; v_gene: TRBV19; j_gene: TRBJ2-3; CDR3aa: CASSTPSDRGSSRYTQYF; CDR3nt: TGTGCCAGTAGTACCCCCTCCGACAGGGGGTCATCCCGATATACGCAGTATTTT
abundance: .; d_gene: .; v_gene: TRBV2; j_gene: TRBJ1-1; CDR3aa: CASGSQPNTEAFF; CDR3nt: TGTGCCAGCGGGAGCCAACCGAACACTGAAGCTTTCTTT
abundance: .; d_gene: .; v_gene: TRBV7-3; j_gene: TRBJ2-1; CDR3aa: CASSLPGRNEQFF; CDR3nt: TGTGCCAGCAGCCTCCCGGGAAGGAATGAGCAGTTCTTC
abundance: .; d_gene: TRBD1; v_gene: TRBV29-1; j_gene: TRBJ2-2; CDR3aa: CSVEVGQGFLGGNTGELFF; CDR3nt: TGCAGCGTTGAAGTCGGACAGGGTTTCCTGGGGGGGAACACCGGGGAGCTGTTTTTT
abundance: .; d_gene: TRBD1; v_gene: TRBV19; j_gene: TRBJ1-2; CDR3aa: CASSAGTGGGSYGYTF; CDR3nt: TGTGCCAGTAGTGCCGGGACAGGGGGCGGCAGCTATGGCTACACCTTC
abundance: .; d_gene: TRBD1; v_gene: TRBV18; j_gene: TRBJ2-7; CDR3aa: CASSTGTGVYEQYF; CDR3nt: TGTGCCAGCTCAACCGGGACAGGGGTTTACGAGCAGTACTTC
abundance: .; d_gene: .; v_gene: TRBV19; j_gene: TRBJ1-2; CDR3aa: CASSIATSELVYGYTF; CDR3nt: TGTGCCAGTAGTATAGCAACGAGCGAACTTGTCTATGGCTACACCTTC
abundance: .; d_gene: .; v_gene: TRBV11-1; j_gene: TRBJ2-1; CDR3aa: CASTPQVHNEQFF; CDR3nt: TGTGCCAGCACCCCACAGGTCCACAATGAGCAGTTCTTC
abundance: few; d_gene: TRBD1; v_gene: TRBV19; j_gene: TRBJ1-5; CDR3aa: CASSWDRGMLWSQPQHF; CDR3nt: TGTGCCAGTAGTTGGGACAGGGGAATGCTGTGGTCGCAGCCCCAGCATTTT
abundance: .; d_gene: .; v_gene: TRBV5-4; j_gene: TRBJ1-6; CDR3aa: CASSQGSGNSPLHF; CDR3nt: TGTGCCAGCAGCCAAGGTTCGGGTAATTCACCCCTCCACTTT
abundance: .; d_gene: TRBD2; v_gene: TRBV5-1; j_gene: TRBJ2-7; CDR3aa: CASRRTSGSSYEQYF; CDR3nt: TGCGCCAGCAGACGGACTAGCGGGAGCTCCTACGAGCAGTACTTC
abundance: .; d_gene: .; v_gene: TRBV30; j_gene: TRBJ1-4; CDR3aa: CAWRQYNEKLFF; CDR3nt: TGTGCCTGGAGGCAGTATAATGAAAAACTGTTTTTT
abundance: .; d_gene: TRBD1; v_gene: TRBV18; j_gene: TRBJ2-1; CDR3aa: CASSPRTGVYNEQFF; CDR3nt: TGTGCCAGCTCACCTAGGACAGGGGTCTACAATGAGCAGTTCTTC
abundance: .; d_gene: .; v_gene: TRBV4-3; j_gene: TRBJ2-7; CDR3aa: CASSQDPRSYEQYF; CDR3nt: TGCGCCAGCAGCCAAGACCCGCGATCCTACGAGCAGTACTTC